The rows below give T cell receptor beta chains drawn from one sample of a study of long-term antiretroviral therapy in people with HIV. The table came from immunoSEQ multiplex PCR; TCRdb's copy has only in-frame clones and leaves some out. The repertoire has over 15,000 clones, over 75% of them found once; the top ten carry about 8.9%. Sequences were derived from unsorted PBMCs, sampled 0.3 years after starting antiretroviral therapy. Source of these receptors: a man aged 55 to 70 with HIV. The CDR3 runs from the conserved cysteine through the conserved F or W. Fields, in order: CDR3 length, J gene, V gene, CDR3 protein.

CDR3 length: 16; J gene: TRBJ1-2; V gene: TRBV14; CDR3 protein: CASSQDFPLPRRGYTF
CDR3 length: 12; J gene: TRBJ2-7; V gene: TRBV28; CDR3 protein: CASTPSGYEQYF
CDR3 length: 15; J gene: TRBJ2-1; V gene: TRBV6-1; CDR3 protein: CASSEATGTYNEQFF
CDR3 length: 11; J gene: TRBJ1-1; V gene: TRBV19; CDR3 protein: CASLRWTEAFF
CDR3 length: 16; J gene: TRBJ2-3; V gene: TRBV9; CDR3 protein: CASSVGAGGNTDTQYF
CDR3 length: 15; J gene: TRBJ2-1; V gene: TRBV9; CDR3 protein: CASSHKRLVSDEQFF
CDR3 length: 15; J gene: TRBJ2-7; V gene: TRBV7-2; CDR3 protein: CASSFQGGLSYEQYF
CDR3 length: 15; J gene: TRBJ2-5; V gene: TRBV18; CDR3 protein: CASSPWGGDEETQYF
CDR3 length: 16; J gene: TRBJ1-5; V gene: TRBV30; CDR3 protein: CAWSKGEVVPNQPQHF
CDR3 length: 12; J gene: TRBJ1-1; V gene: TRBV7-8; CDR3 protein: CASSRRDTEAFF
CDR3 length: 17; J gene: TRBJ2-6; V gene: TRBV5-1; CDR3 protein: CASSLGGGVPGANVLTF
CDR3 length: 14; J gene: TRBJ2-3; V gene: TRBV7-2; CDR3 protein: CASSLERGSDTQYF
CDR3 length: 17; J gene: TRBJ2-1; V gene: TRBV7-2; CDR3 protein: CASSLTGTSLAHNEQFF
CDR3 length: 14; J gene: TRBJ1-1; V gene: TRBV18; CDR3 protein: CASIRTGVFTEAFF
CDR3 length: 16; J gene: TRBJ1-2; V gene: TRBV10-3; CDR3 protein: CAISVGSDPWNYGYTF
CDR3 length: 12; J gene: TRBJ1-2; V gene: TRBV5-1; CDR3 protein: CASSLDGSGYTF